Listed here are 26 T cell receptor beta chains from one sample, sequenced in a study of blood T cell repertoires in COVID-19. Clones were read by immunoSEQ multiplex PCR, and TCRdb kept only the in-frame ones, dropping some. This table has about 160,000 clones, about four fifths appearing once. Sequenced: peripheral blood. These receptors were obtained from a man aged 18 to 30 with active or convalescent COVID-19.

The rearrangement joins TRBV4-2 to TRBJ2-1; 7 nucleotides line up with TRBD1. Germline loops: CDR1 LGHNA, CDR2 YNFKEQ. The CDR3 runs 14 residues. V trimming: 1 base; J trimming: 4 bases; junction bases outside the gene matches: 1. The CDR3 DNA follows: TGTGCCAGCAGCCAAGCGACAGGGTACAATGAGCAGTTCTTC. Protein sequence: CASSQATGYNEQFF.

This clone was found a few times. The CDR3 DNA sequence: TGCGCCAGCAGCTTGGACCAGGGAGGGTCGGGAAACACCATATATTTT. Protein sequence: CASSLDQGGSGNTIYF. This chain connects TRBV5-1 to TRBJ1-3, with D perhaps TRBD1 (5 bases). Germline CDR1 is SGHRS and CDR2 is YFSETQ. V lost 0 bases and J lost 4, with 14 bases in between. The CDR3 is 16 amino acids. Variable domain in full (rest from reference TRBV5-1 and TRBJ1-3): KAGVTQTPRYLIKTRGQQVTLSCSPISGHRSVSWYQQTPGQGLQFLFEYFSETQRNKGNFPGRFSGRQFSNSRSEMNVSTLELGDSALYLCASSLDQGGSGNTIYFGEGSWLTVV.

The chain has TRBV2 and TRBJ1-1; D perhaps matches TRBD1 (6 bases). This CDR3 spans 16 amino acids. The germline V and J ends were trimmed by 1 base and 0 bases, with 12 bases remaining between them. Germline V gene sequence: CDR1 SNHLY, CDR2 FYNNEI. CDR3 sequence (DNA): TGTGCCAGCAGTGAAGGACAGGTTTTCATGAACACTGAAGCTTTCTTT. It encodes CASSEGQVFMNTEAFF.

V gene TRBV7-6 combines with J gene TRBJ2-1; TRBD1 is a possible D gene (6 bases). The germline V and J ends were trimmed by 4 bases and 2 bases, with 12 bases remaining between them. The CDR3 runs 15 residues. The V gene's germline CDR1 is SGHVS and CDR2 FNYEAQ. The CDR3 DNA is TGTGCCAGCAGCTCACGGACAGATACCTACAATGAGCAGTTCTTC. This sequence encodes CASSSRTDTYNEQFF.

The rearrangement joins TRBV30 to TRBJ2-7; 11 bases fit TRBD2. V trimming: 3 bases; J trimming: 4 bases; junction bases outside the gene matches: 2. Germline V gene sequence: CDR1 GTSNPN, CDR2 SVGIG (reference sequence). The CDR3 is 13 residues long. The chain's CDR3 is CAWRTSGSYEQYF. The CDR3 nucleotides read TGTGCCTGGAGAACTAGCGGGAGTTACGAGCAGTACTTC.

The chain couples TRBV5-5 to TRBJ2-5; 10 bases are a match to TRBD2. Trimming removed 4 bases from V and 2 bases from J; junction bases left unmatched: 11. The CDR3 is made up of 17 amino acids. Germline V CDR1 and CDR2: SGHKS, YYEKEE (reference sequence). The CDR3: CASSPRQSSGRQETQYF. The CDR3 DNA is TGTGCCAGCAGCCCCCGCCAGTCTAGCGGGAGACAAGAGACCCAGTACTTC. The complete variable domain, with remaining parts taken from reference TRBV5-5 and TRBJ2-5, reads DAGVTQSPTHLIKTRGQQVTLRCSPISGHKSVSWYQQVLGQGPQFIFQYYEKEERGRGNFPDRFSARQFPNYSSELNVNALLLGDSALYLCASSPRQSSGRQETQYFGPGTRLLVL.

This clone was observed many times. The chain links TRBV5-4 to TRBJ2-7, with 10 bases identical to TRBD1. CDR3 length equals 13 residues. Per germline, CDR1 SGHNT and CDR2 YYREEE (reference sequence). V was clipped by 4 bases and J by 6 bases; unmatched bases: 4. CDR3 residues: CASSGDRGREQYF. The CDR3, as DNA: TGTGCCAGCAGCGGGGACAGGGGCCGCGAGCAGTACTTC.

In nucleotides, the CDR3 is TGTGCCAGCAGTTCTCAGGGTGGTTGGAATCAGCCCCAGCATTTT. Protein product: CASSSQGGWNQPQHF. The chain has TRBV6-5 and TRBJ1-5, with TRBD1 as a possible D gene (5 bases). Trimming stripped 4 bases from V and 4 bases from J, with 14 bases between. The CDR3 contains 15 residues. Germline V gives CDR1 MNHEY, CDR2 SVGAGI.

This clone has more than one count but fewer than ten. V usage is TRBV7-9 and J usage is TRBJ2-3; D not certain. The CDR3 is 14 amino acids. Per germline, CDR1 SEHNR and CDR2 FQNEAQ (reference sequence). V was pared by 1 base and J by 0 bases, with 5 bases between. The CDR3: CASSLEQSTDTQYF. The CDR3 DNA sequence: TGTGCCAGCAGCTTAGAACAGAGCACAGATACGCAGTATTTT.

The chain recombines TRBV15 with TRBJ2-6; D possibly corresponds to TRBD1 (6 bases). Trimming removed 1 base from V and 0 bases from J, with 10 bases in between. This CDR3 has 17 amino acids. Germline V lookup: CDR1 LNHNV, CDR2 YYDKDF (reference sequence). The CDR3 region is CATSRVDSGSGANVLTF. For the CDR3, the DNA is TGTGCCACCAGCAGAGTGGACAGCGGCTCTGGGGCCAACGTCCTGACTTTC.

The chain has TRBV9 and TRBJ2-1; 9 nucleotides align to TRBD2. Germline CDR1 SGDLS, CDR2 YYNGEE. The CDR3 covers 16 residues. The trim removed 5 bases at V and 5 bases at J, leaving 11 bases unmatched. The CDR3 sequence is CASRMVAGVINNEQFF. The CDR3 coding sequence is TGTGCCAGCAGGATGGTAGCGGGGGTTATAAACAATGAGCAGTTCTTC. The whole variable domain, filled in from reference TRBV9 and TRBJ2-1, reads DSGVTQTPKHLITATGQRVTLRCSPRSGDLSVYWYQQSLDQGLQFLIQYYNGEERAKGNILERFSAQQFPDLHSELNLSSLELGDSALYFCASRMVAGVINNEQFFGPGTRLTVL.

The chain has TRBV14 and TRBJ1-3, with D maybe TRBD1 (6 bases). CDR1 SGHDN and CDR2 FVKESK come from the germline V gene. The CDR3 is made up of 13 amino acids. V was cut by 7 bases and J by 4 bases, with 11 bases left in between. The CDR3 here is CASNGQSGNTIYF. In DNA form, the CDR3 reads TGTGCCAGCAATGGACAGTCCGGAAACACCATATATTTT.

The chain carries TRBV15 and TRBJ1-6; D may be TRBD1 (6 bases). The germline V and J ends were trimmed by 9 bases and 7 bases, with 16 bases remaining between them. The CDR3 runs 14 residues. Germline assignment: CDR1 LNHNV and CDR2 YYDKDF (reference sequence). CDR3 region: CATRTGQINSPLHF. The CDR3 DNA follows: TGTGCCACTCGGACGGGACAAATCAATTCACCCCTCCACTTT.

The chain uses TRBV18 and TRBJ1-2, with D unclear. The germline V and J ends were trimmed by 3 bases and 3 bases, with 20 bases remaining between them. The CDR3 extends over 17 amino acids. Per germline, CDR1 KGHSH and CDR2 LQKENI. The CDR3 sequence is CASSPNLQAMYDYGYTF. The CDR3 DNA is TGTGCCAGCTCACCCAACCTCCAAGCCATGTACGACTATGGCTACACCTTC.

The chain combines TRBV6-5 with TRBJ2-7, with 8 positions matching TRBD1. The ends lost 6 bases at V and 3 bases at J; junction bases unmatched: 10. This CDR3 contains 15 residues. The germline V gene has CDR1 MNHEY and CDR2 SVGAGI. In nucleotides, the CDR3 is TGTGCCAGCAGACTTGGGACAGGACCTGGCTACGAGCAGTACTTC. Translated, it gives CASRLGTGPGYEQYF.

The V and J genes are TRBV28 and TRBJ2-1, with TRBD2 matching over 13 bases. Germline V gene data show CDR1 as MDHEN and CDR2 as SYDVKM. The CDR3 sequence is 16 residues long. V was pared by 5 bases and J by 7 bases, with 8 bases of the junction left unmatched. CDR3 sequence reads: CASSKRTSGSMNEQFF. The CDR3 nucleotides read TGTGCCAGCAGTAAACGGACTAGCGGGAGTATGAATGAGCAGTTCTTC.

The chain links TRBV7-9 to TRBJ2-2; the D is unclear. The ends were cut back, 1 base at V and 2 bases at J, with 5 bases in the middle. Germline V gives CDR1 SEHNR, CDR2 FQNEAQ (reference sequence). This CDR3 comprises 14 residues. The CDR3 sequence: CASSLDFNTGELFF. CDR3 in DNA: TGTGCCAGCAGCTTAGACTTTAACACCGGGGAGCTGTTTTTT.

The chain recombines TRBV5-5 with TRBJ1-5; 8 bases are shared with TRBD1. The CDR3 covers 14 residues. V shed 3 bases and J 3 bases; nucleotides not matched to a gene: 2. Germline V CDR1 and CDR2: SGHKS, YYEKEE (reference sequence). This CDR3 reads CASSWDRSNQPQHF. In DNA form, the CDR3 reads TGTGCCAGCAGCTGGGACAGGTCCAATCAGCCCCAGCATTTT.

V usage is TRBV11-3 and J usage is TRBJ2-3; D is undetermined. Germline V lookup: CDR1 SGHNT, CDR2 YENEEA. CDR3 size: 12 residues. Trimming removed 3 bases at V and 2 bases at J, with 3 bases between. The CDR3 here is CASSFHTDTQYF. CDR3 bases: TGTGCCAGCAGCTTCCACACAGATACGCAGTATTTT.

The V and J genes are TRBV5-4 and TRBJ2-5, with TRBD1 identical over 8 bases. The CDR3 runs to 14 residues. Germline CDR1 SGHNT, CDR2 YYREEE (reference sequence). The V segment lost 3 bases and the J segment 5 bases; nucleotides outside the gene matches: 6. Written as DNA, the CDR3 is TGTGCCAGCAGCTCCCGACAGGGGTGGGAGACCCAGTACTTC. Protein product: CASSSRQGWETQYF.

This clone was observed a handful of times. This chain connects TRBV7-9 to TRBJ1-4; perhaps TRBD1 as D (5 bases). V was cut by 0 bases and J by 11 bases, with 10 bases left in between. The germline V gene encodes CDR1 SEHNR and CDR2 FQNEAQ (reference sequence). CDR3 size: 13 residues. The CDR3 is CASSLAQGGKLFF. The CDR3 DNA reads as TGTGCCAGCAGCTTAGCGCAGGGTGGGAAACTGTTTTTT.

This chain joins TRBV18 and TRBJ1-2; 8 bases are shared with TRBD1. The CDR3 spans 13 residues. The V segment lost 5 bases and the J segment 3 bases; nucleotides outside the gene matches: 2. Germline V gene data show CDR1 as KGHSH and CDR2 as LQKENI. CDR3 sequence reads: CASSTGGYYGYTF. The CDR3 DNA reads TGTGCCAGCTCAACAGGGGGATACTATGGCTACACCTTC.

The rearrangement uses TRBV6-5 and TRBJ2-5, with TRBD1 matching over 12 bases. This CDR3 has 15 residues. Germline V gene sequence: CDR1 MNHEY, CDR2 SVGAGI. V was pared by 6 bases and J by 5 bases, with 7 bases of the junction left unmatched. The CDR3 region is CASSTGTGGAETQYF. The DNA of the CDR3 is TGTGCCAGCAGCACCGGGACAGGGGGCGCTGAGACCCAGTACTTC.

The V and J genes are TRBV11-3 and TRBJ2-5; D is possibly TRBD1 (6 bases). Germline lookup yields CDR1 SGHNT and CDR2 YENEEA. The length of the CDR3 is 16 residues. The V end lost 6 bases, the J end lost 4 bases, and 21 bases lay between the germline ends. The DNA of the CDR3 is TGTGCCAGCAGTTCCAAGGGGGAACCGAGGGGAGAGACCCAGTACTTC. Amino acid sequence: CASSSKGEPRGETQYF. The full variable domain, its missing parts supplied by reference TRBV11-3 and TRBJ2-5, is EAGVVQSPRYKIIEKKQPVAFWCNPISGHNTLYWYLQNLGQGPELLIRYENEEAVDDSQLPKDRFSAERLKGVDSTLKIQPAELGDSAVYLCASSSKGEPRGETQYFGPGTRLLVL.

In its sample, this clone was seen a few times. J is TRBJ1-6 and V is TRBV19, with D possibly TRBD1 on 6 matching bases. V shed 3 bases and J shed 11 bases, with 20 bases lying between them. This CDR3 has 16 residues. CDR1 and CDR2 (germline): LNHDA, SQIVND (reference sequence). CDR3 residues: CASSMNYWRTAAPLHF. Written as DNA, the CDR3 is TGTGCCAGTAGTATGAATTACTGGCGGACAGCCGCACCCCTCCACTTT.

This clone was seen more than once but under ten times. The rearrangement links TRBV28 to TRBJ1-6; D is possibly TRBD1 (5 bases). V was shortened by 3 bases and J by 4 bases, with 7 bases between the two germline ends. The CDR3 spans 14 residues. Germline CDR1 MDHEN, CDR2 SYDVKM. CDR3 in amino acids: CASSFPGYNSPLHF. CDR3 sequence (DNA): TGTGCCAGCAGTTTCCCAGGGTATAATTCACCCCTCCACTTT.